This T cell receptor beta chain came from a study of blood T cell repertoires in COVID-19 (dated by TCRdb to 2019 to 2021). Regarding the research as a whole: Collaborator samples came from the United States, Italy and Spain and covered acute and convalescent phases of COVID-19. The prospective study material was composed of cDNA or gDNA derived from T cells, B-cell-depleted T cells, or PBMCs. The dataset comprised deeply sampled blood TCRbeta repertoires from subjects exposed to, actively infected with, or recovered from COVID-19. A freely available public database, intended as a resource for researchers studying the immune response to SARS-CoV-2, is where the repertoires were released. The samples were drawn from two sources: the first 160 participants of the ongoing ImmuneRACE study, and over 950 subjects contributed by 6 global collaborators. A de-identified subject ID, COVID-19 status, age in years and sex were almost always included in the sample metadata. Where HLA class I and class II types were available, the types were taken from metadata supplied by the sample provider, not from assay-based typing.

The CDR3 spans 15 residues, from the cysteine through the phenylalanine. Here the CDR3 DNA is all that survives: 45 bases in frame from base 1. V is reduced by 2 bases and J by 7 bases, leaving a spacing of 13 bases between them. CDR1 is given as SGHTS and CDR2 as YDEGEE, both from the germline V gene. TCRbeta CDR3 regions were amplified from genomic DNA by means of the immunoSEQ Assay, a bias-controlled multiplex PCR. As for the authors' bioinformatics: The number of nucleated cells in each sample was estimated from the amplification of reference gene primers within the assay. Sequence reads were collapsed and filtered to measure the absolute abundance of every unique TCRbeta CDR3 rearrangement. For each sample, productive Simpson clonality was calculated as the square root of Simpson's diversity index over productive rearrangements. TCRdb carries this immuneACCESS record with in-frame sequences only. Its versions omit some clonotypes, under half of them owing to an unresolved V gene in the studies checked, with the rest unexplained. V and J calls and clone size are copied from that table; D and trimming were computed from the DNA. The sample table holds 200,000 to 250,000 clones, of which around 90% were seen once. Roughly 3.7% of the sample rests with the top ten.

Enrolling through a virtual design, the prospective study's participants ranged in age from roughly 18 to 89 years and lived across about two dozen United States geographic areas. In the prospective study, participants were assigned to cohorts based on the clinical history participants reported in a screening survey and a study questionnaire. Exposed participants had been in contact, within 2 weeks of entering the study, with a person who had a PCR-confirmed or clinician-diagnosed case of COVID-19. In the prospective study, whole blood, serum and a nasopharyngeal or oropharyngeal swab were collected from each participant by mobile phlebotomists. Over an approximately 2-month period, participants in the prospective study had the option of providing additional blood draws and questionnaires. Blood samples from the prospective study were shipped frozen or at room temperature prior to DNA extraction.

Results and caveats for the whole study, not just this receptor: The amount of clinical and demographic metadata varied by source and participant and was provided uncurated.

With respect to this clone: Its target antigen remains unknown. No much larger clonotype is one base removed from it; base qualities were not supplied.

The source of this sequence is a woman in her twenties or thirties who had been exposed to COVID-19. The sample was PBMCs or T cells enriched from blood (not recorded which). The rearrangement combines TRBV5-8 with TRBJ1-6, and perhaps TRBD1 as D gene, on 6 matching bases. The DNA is TGTGCCAGCAGCTTAGGGGGGGCGCGGAATTCACCCCTCCACTTT. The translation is CASSLGGARNSPLHF. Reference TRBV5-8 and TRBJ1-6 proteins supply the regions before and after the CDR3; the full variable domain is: EAGVTQSPTHLIKTRGQQATLRCSPISGHTSVYWYQQALGLGLQFLLWYDEGEERNRGNFPPRFSGRQFPNYSSELNVNALELEDSALYLCASSLGGARNSPLHFGNGTRLTVT.